Here is one T cell receptor beta chain with its context. There is no known antigen for this receptor. Nothing much larger sits one base from this clone, and base qualities are not available. The junction shows trimming of 0 bases on V and 4 bases on J, plus 9 bases between the germline ends. The CDR3 runs 14 amino acids, cysteine and phenylalanine included. The kept DNA is CDR3 alone, 42 bases in frame from the first base. CDR1 and CDR2 (SGHRS, YFSETQ) derive from the germline V gene. Sequencing of the TRB variable region was done with the immunoSEQ hsTCRB v3.0 assay at survey level resolution. The target sequencing depth for TRB was about 40,000-55,000 T-cell genomes per sample. TRB libraries were pooled and sequenced on an Illumina MiSeq using a v3 150-cycle kit. The paper's processing steps were these. Repertoire analysis ran in R within a reproducible Nextflow workflow covering QC, data transformation and analysis. Custom analyses were implemented in LymphoSeq2, an R package for AIRR-Seq data exploration. A handful of samples that produced fewer than 5000 total TRB sequences were removed, so fewer than 200 HIV repertoires were analyzed. Among the roughly 200 retained HIV repertoires, under 65 were collected before ART initiation and 129 after ART initiation. Repertoires were downsampled to 5000 TRB nucleotide sequences, with summary statistics averaged over 100 downsampling iterations. TRB sequences were retained for analysis only if CDR3 regions of at least seven amino acids were present. Diversity was measured with a Shannon entropy-derived clonality score and the Gini coefficient. In the repertoire networks, any two of the top 5000 CDR3 amino acid sequences were connected whenever the two sequences differed by an edit distance of one. GLIPH2 predicted antigen specificity groups and MHC restriction for TRB CDR3 amino acid sequences. Known CMV, EBV, HIV or tissue antigen associations were flagged by matching CDR3 amino acid sequences against VDJdb and McPAS-TCR. Pre-ART, post-ART and control groups were compared with Wilcoxon signed-rank tests and Holm-Bonferroni correction. TCRdb provides this immuneACCESS table in a form limited to in-frame rearrangements. Some clones are lacking; in checked studies, under half of them reflect an unresolved V gene, and why the rest are absent is not known. The V and J calls and clone size were taken over from that table, and D and trimming were inferred from the DNA. The sample records roughly 33,000 clones, about 80% of which are singletons. Less than 9% of the sample is in the top ten clones.

To be included, a participant needed at least one PBMC sample from before ART initiation plus at least two post-ART samples. Every participant with HIV received treatment in the United States of America. Before DNA extraction, cryopreserved samples of roughly 1-10 million PBMC were thawed and washed. At the time of the earliest PBMC sample for each participant with HIV, ages ranged from roughly 23 to 60 years. Each participant contributed PBMC samples from 1-4 timepoints before ART initiation and 2-8 timepoints after ART initiation, with a median of 7 samples. For every participant, serial HIV viral load, CD4+ T-cell count, ART history and demographic data were obtained. Genomic DNA was extracted from unsorted PBMC with a Qiagen kit on a QIAcube, processed in batches of 12 samples. The data were taken from a study of long-term antiretroviral therapy in people with HIV (dated by TCRdb to between 2020 and 2023). With regard to the full study: The earliest samples were collected roughly a decade before the 2015 WHO recommendation for immediate ART, at a time when ART was usually postponed until CD4 counts fell. A retrospective serial study tested whether changes in peripheral blood TRB repertoire composition and diversity were associated with ART initiation and durable HIV suppression. Of the approximately 32 participants with HIV, about a dozen were female. A total of 150 to 200 cryopreserved PBMC samples came from a few dozen adults with confirmed HIV infection and were collected serially over a mean of roughly six years (range 1-12). No cross-contamination during QIAcube processing was seen in test extractions of a monoclonal T-cell line run alongside around 31 polyclonal samples. What the research found in general, with its limitations: Compared with controls, HIV repertoires had narrower CDR3 length ranges, and the network structure pointed to an antigen-experienced repertoire that shifted only slightly toward naive after ART. No data were available on ART adherence, viral resistance or therapy changes, limiting inferences about post-ART repertoire changes. Because PBMC availability was limited, only the TCR beta chain was sequenced, with no alpha chain pairing. Expanded TRB clones identified before ART initiation dominated the repertoire at all time points, although this dominance fluctuated and declined in many PLHIV after ART. Samples dated from the mid-2000s to the late 2010s, and the ART regimens used may be less effective than current ones. Because pre-ART samples had limited cell numbers, unsorted PBMC were profiled rather than sorted CD4+ and CD8+ T cells. Starting ART was linked to a significant rise in TRB diversity, yet even after long-term ART the diversity remained significantly lower than in transplant donor controls.

This TCR was recovered from a woman in her forties or fifties with HIV. Sequencing used unsorted PBMCs, obtained 2 years after starting antiretroviral therapy. This chain is built from TRBV5-1 and TRBJ2-3; 6 matching bases give a weak D call of TRBD1. The sequence in DNA is TGCGCCAGCAGCTTGGAGTCAGGGGCAGATACGCAGTATTTT. The translation is CASSLESGADTQYF.